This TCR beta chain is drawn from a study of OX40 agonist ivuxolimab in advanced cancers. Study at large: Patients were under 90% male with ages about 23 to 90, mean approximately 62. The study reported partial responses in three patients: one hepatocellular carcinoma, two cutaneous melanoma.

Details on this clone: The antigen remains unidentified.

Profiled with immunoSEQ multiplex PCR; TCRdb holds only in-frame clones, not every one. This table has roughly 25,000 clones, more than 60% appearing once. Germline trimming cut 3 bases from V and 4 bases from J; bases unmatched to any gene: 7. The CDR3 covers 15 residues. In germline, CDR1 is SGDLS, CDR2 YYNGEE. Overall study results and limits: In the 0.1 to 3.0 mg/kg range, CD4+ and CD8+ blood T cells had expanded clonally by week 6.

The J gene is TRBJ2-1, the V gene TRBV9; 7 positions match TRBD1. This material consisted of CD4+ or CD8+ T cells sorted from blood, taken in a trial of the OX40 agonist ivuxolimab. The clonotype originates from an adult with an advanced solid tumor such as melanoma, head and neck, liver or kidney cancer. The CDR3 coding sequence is TGTGCCAGCAGCGGGGGACAGAAAGCTTACAATGAGCAGTTCTTC. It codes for CASSGGQKAYNEQFF. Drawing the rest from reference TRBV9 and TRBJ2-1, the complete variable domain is DSGVTQTPKHLITATGQRVTLRCSPRSGDLSVYWYQQSLDQGLQFLIQYYNGEERAKGNILERFSAQQFPDLHSELNLSSLELGDSALYFCASSGGQKAYNEQFFGPGTRLTVL.